The text below deals with one T cell receptor (beta chain). RNA transcripts provided the source from which TCR beta CDR3 regions were amplified. Initially, a first-round RT-PCR of the TCR CDR3 employed the HTBI primer set. TCRdb fed the multiplex PCR reads into MiXCR, producing one record per CDR3 protein. The sample carries a few hundred thousand distinct CDR3 sequences, roughly a sixth recorded once. On the basis of clinical symptoms, serum thyroxine and TRAb, thyroid ultrasound and orbital computed tomography, diagnoses were made. The CDR3 contains 14 residues. CDR1 SGDLS and CDR2 YYNGEE come from the germline V gene. V was shortened by 3 bases and J by 0 bases, with 4 bases between the two germline ends. The sample comes from a study of T cells in Graves' hyperthyroidism and ophthalmopathy.

The sequencing input was blood. This chain joins TRBV9 and TRBJ2-6; D remains ambiguous. This clonotype originated in a woman aged 50 to 65 with Graves' hyperthyroidism. In DNA form, the CDR3 reads TGTGCCAGCAGCGGCGTCTCTGGGGCCAACGTCCTGACTTTC. Its protein is CASSGVSGANVLTF.